These 27 T cell receptor beta chains were sequenced from one sample in a study of blood T cells in healthy people across ages. Combining a sample-barcoded 5' primer with a J-beta primer mix, a second PCR ran for about 7 to 12 cycles. TCRdb reprocessed the 5' RACE reads via MiXCR and lists one record per CDR3 protein. This sample carries roughly 800,000 distinct CDR3 sequences, 58% of them seen once, and the ten largest clones take about 20%. The sample was blood. Source of these receptors: a young man in good health.

The rearrangement joins TRBV4-1 to TRBJ1-6, with TRBD1 identical over 8 bases. This CDR3 region has 14 residues. Germline V CDR1 and CDR2: MGHRA, YSYEKL. V was pared by 7 bases and J by 10 bases, with 9 bases of the junction left unmatched. CDR3 DNA: TGCGCCAGCACAGGGGGCCCTAAGGGCTCACCCCTCCACTTT. Its protein is CASTGGPKGSPLHF.

This sequence joins TRBV29-1 and TRBJ2-3, with D unresolved. The V end was cut by 5 bases, the J end by 1 base, with 13 bases between. The germline CDR1 and CDR2 sequences are SQVTM and ANQGSEA. This CDR3 is 14 amino acids long. CDR3 bases: TGCAGCGTTCCTCCTCATTTGGGCACAGATACGCAGTATTTT. Residues: CSVPPHLGTDTQYF.

The rearrangement links TRBV29-1 to TRBJ2-7; 7 positions match TRBD2. The length of the CDR3 is 14 residues. J lost 3 bases, V lost 3 bases, and 8 bases had no gene match. Per the germline V gene, CDR1 is SQVTM and CDR2 is ANQGSEA. For the CDR3, the DNA is TGCAGCGTTGATAGCGGGCGGGCAGGCTACGAGCAGTACTTC. Its protein product is CSVDSGRAGYEQYF.

This chain joins TRBV24-1 and TRBJ1-1; D not certain. Between the trimmed V and J ends, which lost 9 bases and 4 bases, there was a span of 14 bases. This CDR3 is built from 13 residues. Per germline, CDR1 KGHDR and CDR2 SFDVKD. For the CDR3, the DNA is TGTGCCACCGTCGACTCAACTGGCACTGAAGCTTTCTTT. It specifies CATVDSTGTEAFF.

This sequence joins TRBV29-1 and TRBJ2-3; D not resolved. V lost 7 bases to trimming and J lost 2 bases, with 10 bases between them. Germline CDR1 SQVTM, CDR2 ANQGSEA. The CDR3 is 12 amino acids. The CDR3 is CSAVGNTDTQYF. The CDR3 DNA is TGCAGCGCCGTGGGGAACACAGATACGCAGTATTTT.

This clonotype was picked up a small number of times. The chain joins TRBV7-2 to TRBJ2-7; no firm D call. From germline, CDR1 is SGHTA and CDR2 FQGNSA. Trimming removed 0 bases at V and 4 bases at J, with 22 bases between. This CDR3 is 18 amino acids long. This CDR3 reads CASSLASRMGRVWYEQYF. In DNA, the CDR3 is TGTGCCAGCAGCTTAGCCTCTCGTATGGGCAGAGTGTGGTACGAGCAGTACTTC.

This clonotype was seen only once. V gene TRBV12-3 or TRBV12-4 combines with J gene TRBJ2-1, with D tentatively TRBD2 (6 bases). CDR3 size: 16 residues. V lost 2 bases and J lost 0, with 11 bases in between. Here the CDR3 DNA reads TGTGCCAGCAGTTTATTTCGGGGGAGCTCCTACAATGAGCAGTTCTTC. This gives the protein CASSLFRGSSYNEQFF.

The sample holds a few counts of this clonotype. The chain links TRBV30 to TRBJ2-5; 8 nucleotides agree with TRBD1. This CDR3 has 15 amino acids. Germline trimming cut 2 bases from V and 3 bases from J; bases unmatched to any gene: 8. Per germline, CDR1 GTSNPN and CDR2 SVGIG (reference sequence). The CDR3 is CAWSPEDRAEETQYF. In DNA form, the CDR3 reads TGTGCCTGGAGTCCCGAGGACAGGGCCGAAGAGACCCAGTACTTC.

V gene TRBV6-6 combines with J gene TRBJ2-7; 7 positions match TRBD1. The V segment lost 2 bases and the J segment 2 bases; nucleotides outside the gene matches: 0. The CDR3 is made up of 13 amino acids. Germline CDR1 reads MNHNY; CDR2 reads SVGAGI (reference sequence). In nucleotides, the CDR3 is TGTGCCAGCAGTTACGACAGGGCCTACGAGCAGTACTTC. Its protein is CASSYDRAYEQYF.

This clonotype was counted only a few times. V is TRBV6-5 and J is TRBJ2-7, with D possibly being TRBD1 or TRBD2 (6 bases each). The last part of the DNA fits TRBJ2-5 better; the J call may be wrong. The CDR3 contains 14 residues. CDR1 and CDR2 (germline): MNHEY, SVGAGI. The DNA for the CDR3 is TGTGCCAGTTCGCGGGACAACTCACACCGGACCCAGTACTTC. It specifies CASSRDNSHRTQYF.

The V call is TRBV6-1, the J call TRBJ2-7; D is unclear. The CDR3 extends over 12 amino acids. V was cut by 8 bases and J by 3 bases, with 11 bases left in between. In germline, CDR1 is MNHNS, CDR2 SASEGT. The CDR3 region is CASVDRHYEQYF. CDR3 bases: TGTGCCAGCGTGGACCGACACTACGAGCAGTACTTC.

The rearrangement joins TRBV25-1 to TRBJ2-5; D is possibly TRBD2 (6 bases). The J call could be wrong; TRBJ2-7 is a better fit for the DNA end. Germline V gives CDR1 MGHDK, CDR2 SYGVNS. There are 13 residues in the CDR3. The CDR3 sequence is CASSEAGLGEQYF. The DNA for the CDR3 is TGTGCCAGCAGTGAAGCGGGGTTGGGCGAGCAGTACTTC.

The chain has TRBV5-1 and TRBJ2-1; no reliable D call. The CDR3 length is 12 residues. Trimming removed 2 bases at V and 5 bases at J, with 5 bases between. Germline values: CDR1 SGHRS, CDR2 YFSETQ. The CDR3 loop reads CASSFDDNEQFF. In DNA form, the CDR3 reads TGCGCCAGCAGCTTTGATGACAATGAGCAGTTCTTC.

V usage is TRBV4-2 and J usage is TRBJ1-2, with TRBD1 identical over 9 bases. Per germline, CDR1 LGHNA and CDR2 YNFKEQ. Trimming took 2 bases from V and 2 from J; bases not matched to a gene: 6. There are 16 residues in the CDR3. CDR3 amino acids: CASSQRPGQGNYGYTF. DNA for the CDR3: TGTGCCAGCAGCCAAAGGCCGGGACAGGGAAACTATGGCTACACCTTC.

The chain has TRBV29-1 and TRBJ2-3, with a possible D match to TRBD1 (5 bases). This CDR3 comprises 13 residues. V lost 6 bases, J lost 7 bases, and 17 bases lay in between. Germline V lookup: CDR1 SQVTM, CDR2 ANQGSEA. CDR3 loop: CSVPGRASNTQYF. CDR3 DNA sequence: TGCAGCGTCCCCGGCAGGGCCTCGAATACGCAGTATTTT.

V is TRBV28 and J is TRBJ2-4; 12 positions agree with TRBD2. The J call is uncertain, as TRBJ2-7 better fits the DNA end. The CDR3 totals 15 residues. Germline assignment: CDR1 MDHEN and CDR2 SYDVKM. The DNA for the CDR3 is TGTGCCAGCAGGCGAAGACTAGCGGGAGACTACGAGCAGTACTTC. Protein: CASRRRLAGDYEQYF.

This clonotype was counted a single time. This chain links TRBV4-3 with TRBJ2-5, with 14 bases aligning to TRBD2. Germline CDR1 is LGHNA and CDR2 is YSLEER. CDR3 length: 19 residues. With 0 bases clipped from V and 4 bases from J, the junction kept 10 bases outside the gene matches. Written as DNA, the CDR3 is TGCGCCAGCAGCCAAGAAGGTTACGGACTAGCGGGAGGAGGAGAGACCCAGTACTTC. It is translated as CASSQEGYGLAGGGETQYF.

There are a few counts of this clonotype. This rearrangement joins TRBV4-2 to TRBJ1-2; D unclear. Trimming removed 0 bases from V and 5 bases from J, with 13 bases in between. The CDR3 extends over 15 amino acids. Germline CDR1 reads LGHNA; CDR2 reads YNFKEQ. CDR3 in DNA: TGTGCCAGCAGCCAAGATGGGATGTTGGGGTATGGCTACACCTTC. It is translated as CASSQDGMLGYGYTF.

This chain links TRBV20-1 with TRBJ1-1; TRBD1 matches at 9 bases. The ends lost 4 bases at V and 0 bases at J; junction bases unmatched: 15. CDR1 is DFQATT, CDR2 SNEGSKA, per germline (reference sequence). The CDR3 extends over 18 amino acids. The CDR3 region is CSATPVGQGLGLNTEAFF. The CDR3 DNA reads as TGCAGTGCTACCCCGGTGGGACAGGGCCTGGGCTTGAACACTGAAGCTTTCTTT.

This clonotype has just a few counts. The chain employs TRBV10-3 and TRBJ2-7; a weak D match, TRBD1 (5 bases). CDR3 length equals 14 residues. Looked up from germline, CDR1 is ENHRY and CDR2 is SYGVKD. Trimming took 8 bases from V and 2 from J, leaving 16 bases between them. The CDR3 sequence is CAIQNRTETYEQYF. The CDR3 DNA reads as TGTGCCATCCAGAACAGGACGGAGACCTACGAGCAGTACTTC.

The V gene is TRBV20-1, the J gene TRBJ2-5, with TRBD2 identical over 7 bases. This CDR3 region has 17 residues. Trimming cost V 3 bases and J 1 base; bases outside gene matches: 14. Per germline, CDR1 DFQATT and CDR2 SNEGSKA (reference sequence). This chain's CDR3 is CSARKPSGGTSQETQYF. The CDR3 bases are TGCAGTGCTAGGAAGCCCTCGGGGGGAACAAGCCAAGAGACCCAGTACTTC.

In this sample, this clonotype turned up a few times. The rearrangement links TRBV4-2 to TRBJ2-7; unclear D gene. This CDR3 region has 16 residues. Per the germline V gene, CDR1 is LGHNA and CDR2 is YNFKEQ. V was clipped by 0 bases and J by 6 bases, with 18 bases between them. The CDR3 region is CASSQDWWTSTGEQYF. For the CDR3, the DNA is TGTGCCAGCAGCCAAGATTGGTGGACCTCAACGGGCGAGCAGTACTTC.

The chain links TRBV2 to TRBJ2-1; D is unclear. Trimming removed 7 bases from V and 0 bases from J, with 13 bases in between. The CDR3 contains 15 residues. The germline V gene has CDR1 SNHLY and CDR2 FYNNEI. CDR3 DNA sequence: TGTGCCAGCAATAACGTGCAAGTCTCCTACAATGAGCAGTTCTTC. Translating gives CASNNVQVSYNEQFF.

This clonotype showed up just a few times. The chain links TRBV14 to TRBJ1-1, with D perhaps TRBD1 (5 bases). The CDR3 is 14 residues long. V lost 4 bases to trimming and J lost 3 bases, with 12 bases between them. CDR1 SGHDN and CDR2 FVKESK come from the germline V gene. The CDR3 DNA is TGTGCCAGCAGCCCAGAGTGGGGGTACACTGAAGCTTTCTTT. This encodes CASSPEWGYTEAFF.

The chain uses TRBV10-3 and TRBJ1-1, with 8 bases that match TRBD1. CDR1 is ENHRY and CDR2 is SYGVKD in the germline V gene. The V and J ends lost 6 bases and 4 bases, in that order; junction bases with no gene match: 10. This CDR3 has 15 amino acids. CDR3: CAISTGGRVVTEAFF. CDR3 DNA: TGTGCCATCAGCACAGGGGGTCGGGTGGTCACTGAAGCTTTCTTT.

As regards this clonotype: At one of its ends the junction is not consistent with the germline gene, which may arise from a read error. This rearrangement joins TRBV27 to TRBJ2-4; 8 bases match TRBD1. The J call is doubtful: the DNA matches TRBJ2-7 better. Germline V CDR1 and CDR2: MNHEY, SMNVEV (reference sequence). The CDR3 covers 16 residues. CDR3 sequence (DNA): TGTGCCGGCAGTACTTCGCTCAGGGGGCGAAAAAACGAGCAGTACTTC. Translation gives CAGSTSLRGRKNEQYF.

The chain uses TRBV7-8 and TRBJ2-7, with a tentative D call TRBD2 (5 bases). Germline V CDR1 and CDR2: SGHVS, FQNEAQ. The germline V and J ends were trimmed by 5 bases and 5 bases, with 22 bases remaining between them. The CDR3 has 16 residues. For the CDR3, the DNA is TGTGCCAGCAGCCCGAGTTTCAGCACGTCTAGCAACGAGCAGTACTTC. It yields the protein CASSPSFSTSSNEQYF.